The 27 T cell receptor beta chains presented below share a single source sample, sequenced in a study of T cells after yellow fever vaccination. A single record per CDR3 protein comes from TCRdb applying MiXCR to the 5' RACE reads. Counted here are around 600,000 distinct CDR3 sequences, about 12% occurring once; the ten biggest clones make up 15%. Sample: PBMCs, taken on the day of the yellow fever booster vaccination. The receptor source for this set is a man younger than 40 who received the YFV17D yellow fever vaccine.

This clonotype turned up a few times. CDR3: CASSPGLAGGHQYF. For the CDR3, the DNA is TGCGCCAGCAGCCCGGGACTAGCGGGAGGCCACCAGTACTTC. The chain carries TRBV10-1 and TRBJ2-7; 15 bases fit TRBD2. J gave up 10 bases and V 6 bases, and 7 bases lay outside the gene matches. This CDR3 is 14 amino acids long. From germline, CDR1 is WNHNN and CDR2 SYGVQD (reference sequence).

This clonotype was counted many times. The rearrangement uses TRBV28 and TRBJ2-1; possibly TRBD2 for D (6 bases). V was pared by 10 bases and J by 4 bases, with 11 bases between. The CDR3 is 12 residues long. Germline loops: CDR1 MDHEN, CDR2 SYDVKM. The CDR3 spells CAINGGYNEQFF. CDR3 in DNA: TGTGCCATTAACGGAGGGTACAATGAGCAGTTCTTC.

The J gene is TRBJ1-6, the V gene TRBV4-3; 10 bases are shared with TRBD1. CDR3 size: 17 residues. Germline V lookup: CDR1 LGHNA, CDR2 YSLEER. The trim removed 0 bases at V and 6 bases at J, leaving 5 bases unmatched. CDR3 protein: CASSQEGTGVGNSPLHF. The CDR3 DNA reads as TGCGCCAGCAGCCAAGAAGGGACAGGGGTCGGTAATTCACCCCTCCACTTT.

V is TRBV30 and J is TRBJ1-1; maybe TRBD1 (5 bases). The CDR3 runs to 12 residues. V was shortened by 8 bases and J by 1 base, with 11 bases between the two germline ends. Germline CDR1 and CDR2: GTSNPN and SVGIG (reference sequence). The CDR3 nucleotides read TGTGCCGGGGCCAGAACGAACACTGAAGCTTTCTTT. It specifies CAGARTNTEAFF.

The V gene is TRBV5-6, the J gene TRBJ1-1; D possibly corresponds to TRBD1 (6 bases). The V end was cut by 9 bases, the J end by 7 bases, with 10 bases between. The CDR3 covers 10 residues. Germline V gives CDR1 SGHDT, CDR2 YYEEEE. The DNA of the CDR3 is TGTGCCAACAGGACAGTTGAAGCTTTCTTT. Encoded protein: CANRTVEAFF. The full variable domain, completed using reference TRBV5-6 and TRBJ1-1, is DAGVTQSPTHLIKTRGQQVTLRCSPKSGHDTVSWYQQALGQGPQFIFQYYEEEERQRGNFPDRFSGHQFPNYSSELNVNALLLGDSALYLCANRTVEAFFGQGTRLTVV.

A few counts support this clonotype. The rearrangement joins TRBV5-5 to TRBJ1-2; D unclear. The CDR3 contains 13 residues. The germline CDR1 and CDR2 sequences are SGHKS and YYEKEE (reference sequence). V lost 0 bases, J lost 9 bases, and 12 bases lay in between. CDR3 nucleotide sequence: TGTGCCAGCAGCTTGGACGTGCTCGGTAGCTACACCTTC. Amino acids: CASSLDVLGSYTF.

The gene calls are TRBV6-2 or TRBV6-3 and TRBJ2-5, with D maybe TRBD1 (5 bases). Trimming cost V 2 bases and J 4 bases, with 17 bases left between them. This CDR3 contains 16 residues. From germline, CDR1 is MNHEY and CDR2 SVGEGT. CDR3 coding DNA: TGTGCCAGCAGTTACCCCTTAGCTAGGGGCGGAGAGACCCAGTACTTC. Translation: CASSYPLARGGETQYF.

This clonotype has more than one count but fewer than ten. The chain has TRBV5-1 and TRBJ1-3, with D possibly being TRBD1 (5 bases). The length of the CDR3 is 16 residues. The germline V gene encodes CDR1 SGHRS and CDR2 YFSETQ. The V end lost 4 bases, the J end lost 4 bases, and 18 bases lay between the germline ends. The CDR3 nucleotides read TGCGCCAGCAGCGGAACCGGGACGGAAATAGGAAACACCATATATTTT. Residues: CASSGTGTEIGNTIYF.

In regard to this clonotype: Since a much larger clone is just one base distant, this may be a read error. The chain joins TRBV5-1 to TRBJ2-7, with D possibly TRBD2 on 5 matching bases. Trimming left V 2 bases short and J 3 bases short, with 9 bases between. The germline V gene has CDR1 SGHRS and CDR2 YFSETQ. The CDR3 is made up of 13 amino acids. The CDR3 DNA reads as TGCGCCAGCAGCTTTGCCGGGAACTACGAGCAGTACTTC. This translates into CASSFAGNYEQYF.

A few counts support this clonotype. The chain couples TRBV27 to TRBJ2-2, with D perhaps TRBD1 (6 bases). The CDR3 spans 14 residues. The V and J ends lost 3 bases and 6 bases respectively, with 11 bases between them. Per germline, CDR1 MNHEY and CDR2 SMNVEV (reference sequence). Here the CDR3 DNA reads TGTGCCAGCAGTTTGGCAGGGGTTCCCGGGGAGCTGTTTTTT. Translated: CASSLAGVPGELFF.

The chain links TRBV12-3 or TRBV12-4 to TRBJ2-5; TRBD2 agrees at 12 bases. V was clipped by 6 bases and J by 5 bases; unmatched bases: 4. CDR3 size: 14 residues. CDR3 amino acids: CASRLTSGSETQYF. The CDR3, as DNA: TGTGCCAGCAGACTGACTAGCGGGAGTGAGACCCAGTACTTC.

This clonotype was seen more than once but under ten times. CDR3 nucleotide sequence: TGCGCCAGCAAGGTGGCTAGCGGGATTGAGCAGTTCTTC. Protein product: CASKVASGIEQFF. The chain carries TRBV5-1 and TRBJ2-1; TRBD2 matches 9 bases. The CDR3 runs to 13 residues. Germline V gene lookup returns CDR1 SGHRS and CDR2 YFSETQ. V dropped 6 bases and J dropped 9; count of bases not matched to a gene: 7.

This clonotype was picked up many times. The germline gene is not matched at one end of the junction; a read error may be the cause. The CDR3 is CASSPLQNTGELFF. CDR3 DNA: TGTGCTAGCAGCCCCCTTCAGAACACCGGGGAGCTGTTTTTT. V usage is TRBV7-7 and J usage is TRBJ2-2; D gene ambiguous. Germline assignment: CDR1 SSHAT and CDR2 FNYEAQ (reference sequence). This CDR3 comprises 14 residues.

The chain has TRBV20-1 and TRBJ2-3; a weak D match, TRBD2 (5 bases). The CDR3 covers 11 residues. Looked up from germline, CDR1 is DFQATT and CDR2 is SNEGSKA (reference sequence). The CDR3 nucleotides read TGCAGGGGAGAGACCACAGATACGCAGTATTTT. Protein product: CRGETTDTQYF.

This CDR3 reads CASSLDRAREQYF. The CDR3 DNA follows: TGCGCCAGCAGCTTGGACAGGGCCAGGGAGCAGTACTTC. The rearrangement joins TRBV5-1 to TRBJ2-7, with D possibly being TRBD1 (6 bases). The V gene lost 0 bases and the J gene lost 7 bases, with 11 bases spanning the gap. The germline gives CDR1 SGHRS, CDR2 YFSETQ. There are 13 residues in the CDR3.

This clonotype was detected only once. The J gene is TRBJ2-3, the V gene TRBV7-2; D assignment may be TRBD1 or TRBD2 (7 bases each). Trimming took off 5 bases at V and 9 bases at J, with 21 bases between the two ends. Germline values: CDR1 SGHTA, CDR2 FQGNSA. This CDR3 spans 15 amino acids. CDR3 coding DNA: TGTGCCAGCAGCCTGCAGGGGGGAGCGGGAAGGACGCAGTATTTT. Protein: CASSLQGGAGRTQYF.

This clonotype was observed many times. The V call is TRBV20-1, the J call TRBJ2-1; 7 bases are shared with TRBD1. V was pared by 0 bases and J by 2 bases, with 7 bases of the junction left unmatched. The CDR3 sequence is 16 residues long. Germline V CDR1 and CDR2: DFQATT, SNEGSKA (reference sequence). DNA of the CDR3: TGCAGTGCTAGAGATCCCAACAGGGGCCCCTACAATGAGCAGTTCTTC. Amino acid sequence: CSARDPNRGPYNEQFF.

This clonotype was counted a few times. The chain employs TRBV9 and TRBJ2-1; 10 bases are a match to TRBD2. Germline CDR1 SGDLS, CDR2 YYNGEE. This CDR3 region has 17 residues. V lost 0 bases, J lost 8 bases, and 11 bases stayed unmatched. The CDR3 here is CASSVGLAGAWGDEQFF. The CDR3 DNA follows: TGTGCCAGCAGCGTAGGGCTAGCGGGAGCGTGGGGTGATGAGCAGTTCTTC.

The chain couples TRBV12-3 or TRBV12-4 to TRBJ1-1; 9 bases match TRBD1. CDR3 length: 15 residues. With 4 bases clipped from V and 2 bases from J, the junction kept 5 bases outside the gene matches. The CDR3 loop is CASSYLQGANTEAFF. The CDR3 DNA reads TGTGCCAGCAGTTATCTACAGGGGGCTAACACTGAAGCTTTCTTT.

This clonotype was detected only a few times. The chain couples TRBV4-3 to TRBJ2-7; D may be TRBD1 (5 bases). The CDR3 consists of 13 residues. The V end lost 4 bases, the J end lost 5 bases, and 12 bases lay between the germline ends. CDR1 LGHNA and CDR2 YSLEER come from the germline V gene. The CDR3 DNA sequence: TGCGCCAGCAGCCTCCAGGGTCGCCACGAGCAGTACTTC. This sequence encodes CASSLQGRHEQYF.

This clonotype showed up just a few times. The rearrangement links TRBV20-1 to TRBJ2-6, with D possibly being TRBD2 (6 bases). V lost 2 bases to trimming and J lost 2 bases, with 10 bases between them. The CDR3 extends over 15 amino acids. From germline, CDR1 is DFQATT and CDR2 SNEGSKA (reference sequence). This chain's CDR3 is CSARNLATGANVLTF. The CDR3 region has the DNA TGCAGTGCTAGAAATCTAGCGACTGGGGCCAACGTCCTGACTTTC.

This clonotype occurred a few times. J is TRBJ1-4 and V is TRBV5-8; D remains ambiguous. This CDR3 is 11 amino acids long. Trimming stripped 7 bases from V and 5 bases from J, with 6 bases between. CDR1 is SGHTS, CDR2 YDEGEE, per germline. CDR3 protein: CASLTNEKLFF. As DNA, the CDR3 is TGTGCCAGCCTGACGAATGAAAAACTGTTTTTT.

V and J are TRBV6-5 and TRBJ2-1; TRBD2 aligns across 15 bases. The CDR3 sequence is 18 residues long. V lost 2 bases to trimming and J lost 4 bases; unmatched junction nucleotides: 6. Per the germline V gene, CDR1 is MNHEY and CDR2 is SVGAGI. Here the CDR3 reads CASSYGLAGGGAYNEQFF. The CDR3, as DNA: TGTGCCAGCAGTTACGGACTAGCGGGAGGGGGGGCGTACAATGAGCAGTTCTTC.

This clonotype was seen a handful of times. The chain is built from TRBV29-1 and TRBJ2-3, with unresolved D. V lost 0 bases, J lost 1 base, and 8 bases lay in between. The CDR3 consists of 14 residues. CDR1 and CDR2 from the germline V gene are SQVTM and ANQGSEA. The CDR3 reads CSVEDPAGTDTQYF. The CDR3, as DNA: TGCAGCGTTGAAGATCCGGCAGGCACAGATACGCAGTATTTT.

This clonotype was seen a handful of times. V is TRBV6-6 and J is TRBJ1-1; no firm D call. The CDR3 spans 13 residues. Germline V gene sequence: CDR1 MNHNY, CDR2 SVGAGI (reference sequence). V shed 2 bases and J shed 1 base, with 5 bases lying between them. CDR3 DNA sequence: TGTGCCAGCAGTTACATGGGGAACACTGAAGCTTTCTTT. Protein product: CASSYMGNTEAFF.

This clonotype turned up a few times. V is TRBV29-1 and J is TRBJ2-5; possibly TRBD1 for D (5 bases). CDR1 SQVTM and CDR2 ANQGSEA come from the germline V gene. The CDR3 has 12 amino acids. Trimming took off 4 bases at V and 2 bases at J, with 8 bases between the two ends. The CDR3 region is CSVGDRQETQYF. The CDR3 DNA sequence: TGCAGCGTTGGTGACAGACAAGAGACCCAGTACTTC.

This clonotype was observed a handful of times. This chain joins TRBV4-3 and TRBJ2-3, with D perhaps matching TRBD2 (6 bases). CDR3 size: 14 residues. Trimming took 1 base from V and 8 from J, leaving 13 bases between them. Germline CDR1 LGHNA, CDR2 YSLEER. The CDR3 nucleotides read TGCGCCAGCAGCCAAGTCCGCGGGACTGGTACGCAGTATTTT. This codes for CASSQVRGTGTQYF.